This T cell receptor beta chain was observed in a study of cytomegalovirus exposure and HLA in healthy donors. Looking at the study overall: HLA-typed donors contributed some 85 million unique TCRs, which were held in an early data release.

Points on this clone: Its cognate antigen is unknown.

General study findings and limits: According to a later analysis, most TCR beta chains associated with CMV appeared HLA-restricted. Immune exposure information available was restricted to CMV serostatus. Segments of the TCR beta V type were, in most cases, productive about 90% or about 30% of the time in an earlier analysis.

Primers for the PCR totalled 60 Vbeta and 13 Jbeta. Sequenced by immunoSEQ multiplex PCR; TCRdb stores in-frame clones only, minus some. The sample gives approximately 150,000 clones, approximately 79% of which show up once; roughly 6.8% is in the top ten. The germline gives CDR1 SGHRS, CDR2 YFSETQ. The CDR3 consists of 15 residues. V was shortened by 0 bases and J by 5 bases, with 14 bases between the two germline ends. The TCR was taken from a man aged 45-65 years in good health and CMV-seropositive. The sequencing input was PBMCs. The chain recombines TRBV5-1 with TRBJ2-5; D gene uncertain. CDR3 in DNA: TGCGCCAGCAGCTTGGTTGTGGTAGGAGTGGAGACCCAGTACTTC. Amino acids: CASSLVVVGVETQYF.